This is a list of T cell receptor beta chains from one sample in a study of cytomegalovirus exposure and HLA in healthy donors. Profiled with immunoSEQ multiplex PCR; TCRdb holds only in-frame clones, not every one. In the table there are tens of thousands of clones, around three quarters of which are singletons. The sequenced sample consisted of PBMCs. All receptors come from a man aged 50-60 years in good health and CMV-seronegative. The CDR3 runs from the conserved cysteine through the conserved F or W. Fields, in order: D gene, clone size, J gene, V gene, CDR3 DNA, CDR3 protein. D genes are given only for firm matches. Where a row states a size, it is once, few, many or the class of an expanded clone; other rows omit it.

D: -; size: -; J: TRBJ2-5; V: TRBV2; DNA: TGTGCCAGCAGTGAATTCGGGGGGCGAGAGACCCAGTACTTC; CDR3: CASSEFGGRETQYF
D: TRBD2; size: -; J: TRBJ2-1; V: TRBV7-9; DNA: TGTGCCAGCAGCTTAGGGACTAGCGGATACAATGAGCAGTTCTTC; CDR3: CASSLGTSGYNEQFF
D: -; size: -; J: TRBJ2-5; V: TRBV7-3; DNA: TGTGCCAGCAGCCCTGGGCAGATGGAGACCCAGTACTTC; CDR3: CASSPGQMETQYF
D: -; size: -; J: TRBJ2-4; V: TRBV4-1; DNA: TGCGCCAGCAGCCAAGTCGTAATTCTAGCCAAAAACATTCAGTACTTC; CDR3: CASSQVVILAKNIQYF
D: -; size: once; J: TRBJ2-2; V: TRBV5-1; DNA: TGCGCCAGCAGCTCCGCCGGGGATACCGGGGAGCTGTTTTTT; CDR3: CASSSAGDTGELFF
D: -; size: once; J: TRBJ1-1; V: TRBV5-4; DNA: TGTGCCAGCAGCCAAGTATCAGTGAACACTGAAGCTTTCTTT; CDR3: CASSQVSVNTEAFF
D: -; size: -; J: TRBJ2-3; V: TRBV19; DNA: TGTGCCAGTAGTCGACAGGCCACTACAGATACGCAGTATTTT; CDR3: CASSRQATTDTQYF
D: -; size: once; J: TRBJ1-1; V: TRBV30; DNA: TGTGCCTGGAGTGCCACTAGAGTGTCTGAAGCTTTCTTT; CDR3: CAWSATRVSEAFF
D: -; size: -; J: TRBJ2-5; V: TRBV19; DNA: TGTGCCAGTAGTAATCGAACTCAACGACGCTCGGCGGTGGCCCAGTACTTC; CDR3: CASSNRTQRRSAVAQYF
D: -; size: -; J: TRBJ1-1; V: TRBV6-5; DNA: TGTGCCAGCAGTTACATTTCTACCACTGAAGCTTTCTTT; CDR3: CASSYISTTEAFF
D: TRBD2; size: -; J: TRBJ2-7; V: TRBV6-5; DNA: TGTGCCAGCTCCAAACGGGTTAGCGGGGCCTACGAGCAGTACTTC; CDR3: CASSKRVSGAYEQYF
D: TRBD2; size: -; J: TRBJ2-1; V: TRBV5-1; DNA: TGCGCCAGCAGCTCGGGAGGGGGACTAGCTGTTGAGCAGTTCTTC; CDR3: CASSSGGGLAVEQFF
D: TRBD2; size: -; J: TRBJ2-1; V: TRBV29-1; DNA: TGCAGCGTATGGACTAGCGGGTACAATGAGCAGTTCTTC; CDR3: CSVWTSGYNEQFF
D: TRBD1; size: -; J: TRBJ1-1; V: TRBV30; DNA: TGTGCCTGGAGGACAGGGAGGAACACTGAAGCTTTCTTT; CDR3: CAWRTGRNTEAFF
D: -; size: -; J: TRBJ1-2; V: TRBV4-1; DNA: TGCGCCAGCAGCCAAGGAGGGGGCTATGGCTACACCTTC; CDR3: CASSQGGGYGYTF
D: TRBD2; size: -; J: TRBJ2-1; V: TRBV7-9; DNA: TGTGCCAGCAGCTTGCAACTAGCGGGGAACAATGAGCAGTTCTTC; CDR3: CASSLQLAGNNEQFF
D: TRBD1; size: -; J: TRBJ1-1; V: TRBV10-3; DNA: TGTGCCATCAGGGACAGGGGAAGTGACACTGAAGCTTTCTTT; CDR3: CAIRDRGSDTEAFF
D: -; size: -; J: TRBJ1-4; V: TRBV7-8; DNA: TGTGCCAGCAGCACTGGGGGGGCTTTTAAAGAAAATGAAAAACTGTTTTTT; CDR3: CASSTGGAFKENEKLFF
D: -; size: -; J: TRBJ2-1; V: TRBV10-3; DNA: TGTGCCATCAGTGGGAGGTTAGCGGAGGACTCCTACAATGAGCAGTTCTTC; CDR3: CAISGRLAEDSYNEQFF
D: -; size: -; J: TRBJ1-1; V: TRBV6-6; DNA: TGTGCCAGCAGTTTTATAGGCGGGGACACTGAAGCTTTCTTT; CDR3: CASSFIGGDTEAFF
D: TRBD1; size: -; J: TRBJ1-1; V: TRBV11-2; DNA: TGTGCCAGCAGTCGGGACAGGGGCCGCTCCAGCCCCACTGAAGCTTTCTTT; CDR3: CASSRDRGRSSPTEAFF
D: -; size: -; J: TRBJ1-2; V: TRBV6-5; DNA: TGTGCCAGCAGTTACTCCTGGAGGGAGCGGTACACCTTC; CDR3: CASSYSWRERYTF
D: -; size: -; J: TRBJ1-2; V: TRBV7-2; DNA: TGTGCCAGCAGCTTAGCCCGGGGGAGTCTCAACTACACCTTC; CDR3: CASSLARGSLNYTF
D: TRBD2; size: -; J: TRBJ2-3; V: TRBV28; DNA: TGTGCCAGCAGTAGGGGGGGAGCGGGAGTGACAGATACGCAGTATTTT; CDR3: CASSRGGAGVTDTQYF
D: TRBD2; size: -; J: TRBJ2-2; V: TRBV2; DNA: TGTGCCAGCAGAGGAGGGACTACGAACACCGGGGAGCTGTTTTTT; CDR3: CASRGGTTNTGELFF
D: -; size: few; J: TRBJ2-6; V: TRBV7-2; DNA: TGTGCCAGCAGCTTAGGATATGTGGGCACCCCTGGGGCCAACGTCCTGACTTTC; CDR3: CASSLGYVGTPGANVLTF
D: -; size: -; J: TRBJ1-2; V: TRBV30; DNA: TGTGCCTGGAGTACCGTCATCGGGGGTCGTTCCGGCTACACCTTC; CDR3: CAWSTVIGGRSGYTF
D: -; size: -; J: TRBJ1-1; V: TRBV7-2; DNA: TGTGCCAGCAGCCCCCAGGGTCTACAGAACACTGAAGCTTTCTTT; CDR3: CASSPQGLQNTEAFF
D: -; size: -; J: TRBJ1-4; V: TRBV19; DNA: TGTGCCAGTAGTATAAGGCAGGGCGCAACTAATGAAAAACTGTTTTTT; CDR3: CASSIRQGATNEKLFF